This T cell receptor (beta chain) was observed in a study of blood T cell repertoires in COVID-19. In the study's own analysis: Reference gene primer amplification gave nucleated cell count estimates. Libraries were prepared by immunoSEQ multiplex PCR; TCRdb keeps only in-frame clonotypes and omits some of them. V and J calls and clone size are those listed in that table; D and trimming were worked out from the DNA. The sample yields around 70,000 clones, 90% seen once. The sample comprised peripheral blood. The sequence derives from a man aged 50-60 years with acute or convalescent COVID-19.

Written as DNA, the CDR3 is TGTGCCAGCAGCTTGGGCCAGGGGATAGCCGGGGAGCTGTTTTTT. Translated: CASSLGQGIAGELFF. The chain has TRBV5-4 and TRBJ2-2, with D maybe TRBD1 (6 bases). This CDR3 comprises 15 residues. V lost 0 bases, J lost 6 bases, and 12 bases lay in between. CDR1 and CDR2 (germline): SGHNT, YYREEE (reference sequence).